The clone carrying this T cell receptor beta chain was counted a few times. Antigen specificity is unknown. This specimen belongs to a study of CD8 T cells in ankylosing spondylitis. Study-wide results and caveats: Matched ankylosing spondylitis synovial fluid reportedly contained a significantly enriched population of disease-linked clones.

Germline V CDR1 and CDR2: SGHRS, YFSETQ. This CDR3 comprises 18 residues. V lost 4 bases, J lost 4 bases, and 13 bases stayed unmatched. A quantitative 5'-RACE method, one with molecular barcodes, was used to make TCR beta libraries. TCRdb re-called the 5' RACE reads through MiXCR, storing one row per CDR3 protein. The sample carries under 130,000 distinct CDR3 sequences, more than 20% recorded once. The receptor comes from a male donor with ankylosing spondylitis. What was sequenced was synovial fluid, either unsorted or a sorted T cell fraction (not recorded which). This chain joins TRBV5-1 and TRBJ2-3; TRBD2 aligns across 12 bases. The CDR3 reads CASSLSAPSGRVADTQYF. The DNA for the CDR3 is TGCGCCAGCAGCCTGTCAGCTCCTAGCGGGAGGGTGGCAGATACGCAGTATTTT.